This TCR beta chain derives from a study of shared clonotypes between healthy human individuals (dated by TCRdb to about 2020). Study-wide context: The cohort comprised a couple of women and a few men aged 18 to 49 years. For each donor, CD4 naive and CD4 memory were each given three plates, CD8 naive was given two plates, and CD8 memory was given one plate. To estimate repertoire size and how much clonotypes are shared between individuals, the study performed deep sequencing of blood TCR repertoires from about 5 healthy adults. To increase sequencing depth and limit assay-specific biases, different laboratories used diverse techniques to prepare libraries and sequence TCR repertoires. Per donor, leukapheresis produced somewhere between about 0.9 and 9 billion PBMCs. Summary of the overall study and its limitations: Higher generation probabilities were observed for clonotypes shared by all four sorted-subset donors than for non-shared clonotypes. Sampling was limited to blood, and TCR repertoires in tissue likely differ from TCR repertoires in blood. About 5% of naive CD4, around 4% of naive CD8, approximately 2% of memory CD4, and 0.35% to 0.4% of memory CD8 clonotypes were shared across a few donors. Larger estimated clonotype richness was generally found for naive subsets than for memory subsets. The small number of donors limited the genetic and exposure-history diversity represented. Rarefaction of sorted-subset datasets indicated incomplete sequencing despite the large sequencing depth. Pairwise subsampling indicated that sequencing depth was expected to affect the degree of clonotype sharing among donors.

TCR CDR3 regions were amplified from genomic DNA by multiplex PCR using the deep immunoSEQ assay. Genomic DNA extracted from each cell subset was distributed evenly over all wells of several immunoSEQ 96-well plates, and each plate served as one replicate. Each replicate PCR for sorted subsets received around 200 ng genomic DNA, equal to about 30,000 T cell genomes. The purified libraries were quantified using a Qubit 3.0 fluorometer, sized with a Bioanalyzer 2100, and then quantified again using the KAPA Library Quantification kit. Every immunoSEQ 96-well plate was sequenced on a separate single-read 150-cycle Illumina NextSeq 550 flow cell. For the original study's pipeline: Because only junctional sequences without quality scores were contained in the immunoSEQ output, filtering matching that applied to full-length reads could not be performed. To assign V/J genes and CDR3, sequences were annotated against IMGT germline references using PyIR, a Python wrapper for IgBLAST v1.9. Reads with weak V/J assignments (E-value above 1e-6), missing CDR3, stop codons, out-of-frame junctions, or ambiguous translated residues were removed. A V3J clonotype was defined by an identical inferred V gene, J gene, and CDR3 amino acid sequence. To compute the percentage overlap between repertoires, the number of shared unique clonotypes was divided by the size of the smaller repertoire. Three approaches were used to assess repertoire richness: RTK rarefaction, the Chao1 estimator, and Recon v2.1 estimates of unobserved clonotypes. Generation probabilities were computed with OLGA for all TCRbeta clonotypes obtained by the gDNA method from a few donors. As stored in TCRdb, this immuneACCESS dataset retains in-frame rearrangements with V and J assigned. A fraction of the clones does not appear; measured against another copy, unresolved V genes explain less than half of the discrepancy, and the remainder lacks a known reason. The D gene and trimming were derived from the DNA, and the V and J assignments and clone size from that table. Recorded for this sample are some 1.5 million clones; 95% to 99% of them occurred a single time. The ten largest clones add up to about 0.4% of the sample.

Of note for this clone: Its target antigen remains unknown. Base qualities were left out, and no much larger clone turns up one base away.

Healthy HIV-negative adults with no recently reported acute infections or vaccinations were included as donors. Only Caucasian adults living in Nashville, Tennessee, USA were represented among the donors. Magnetic negative selection was used to enrich CD4+ T cells, after which naive cells were positively selected on CD45RA and the negative fraction became the memory subset. Blood was obtained by leukapheresis, after which PBMCs were separated by Ficoll-Histopaque density gradient centrifugation and cryopreserved in liquid nitrogen vapor phase. Analytical flow cytometry was used to check the purity and quantity of every magnetically sorted T cell population. From each sorted fraction, genomic DNA was isolated and quantified by UV absorbance on a Nanodrop 2000c. The CDR1 and CDR2 encoded by the germline V gene (reference sequence) are SGHNT and YYREEE. There are 15 amino acids in the CDR3, from cysteine to phenylalanine inclusive. The kept DNA is CDR3 alone, 45 bases in frame from the first base. Ends trimmed: V by 5 bases, J by 0 bases; bases unmatched to a gene: 6.

The TCR comes from a man aged 25-40 years in good health. This chain is built from TRBV5-4 and TRBJ1-2, with 8 bases aligning to TRBD1. Source material: naive CD4+ T cells sorted from blood. The cell subset or site label of this sample denotes: CD45RA+ positively selected. The CDR3 region has the sequence CASRAGQAANYGYTF. The DNA sequence is as follows: TGTGCCAGCAGAGCGGGACAGGCGGCTAACTATGGCTACACCTTC.